This T cell receptor (beta chain) was captured in a study of cytomegalovirus exposure and HLA in healthy donors. The primer mix had 60 Vbeta and 13 Jbeta primers. Profiling relied on immunoSEQ multiplex PCR, and the TCRdb table lists in-frame clones only, not all of them. The sample includes approximately 73,000 clones, about 64% of them seen just once. There are a few counts of this clone. Its antigen remains unidentified. Germline CDR1 and CDR2: SEHNR and FQNEAQ (reference sequence). V shed 4 bases, J shed 6 bases, and the junction held 4 bases outside the gene matches. This CDR3 region has 14 residues. Study conclusions and caveats: The productive fraction for most TCR beta V segments was about 87% or about 30% in an earlier analysis. Through in vitro validation, three CMV-associated chains were shown to be specific for CMV antigens. In the analysis, some V segments, TRBV6-2 and TRBV6-3 included, were excluded as indistinguishable.

This rearrangement joins TRBV7-9 to TRBJ1-3, with TRBD1 matching 9 bases. This TCR came from a man aged 25-45 years in good health and CMV-seropositive. Sequenced sample: PBMCs. This CDR3 is CASSSRTGENTIYF. Here the CDR3 DNA reads TGTGCCAGCAGCTCTAGGACAGGGGAAAACACCATATATTTT.